The clone carrying this TCR beta chain was counted only a few times. Trimming left V 6 bases short and J 2 bases short, with 15 bases between. Germline V lookup: CDR1 SEHNR, CDR2 FQNEAQ (reference sequence). This CDR3 contains 15 residues. The data are from a study of T cells after yellow fever vaccination. Study at large: SMART-Seq v4 Ultra Low Input prepared the low-cell-number fractions.

Template switching with 5'RACE generated the TCR cDNA and added a universal primer site and UMIs. One entry per CDR3 protein, called by TCRdb with MiXCR from the 5' RACE reads. The top ten clones hold about 15% of a sample with more than 450,000 distinct CDR3 sequences, about a fifth of them seen once. The rearrangement uses TRBV7-9 and TRBJ2-3; weak D call: TRBD2 (5 bases). The input for sequencing was PBMCs, taken roughly 20 days after the first yellow fever vaccination. The receptor was isolated from a man between 18 and 29 years old who received the YFV17D yellow fever vaccine. The CDR3 here is CASRQAVLSTDTQYF. Written as DNA, the CDR3 is TGTGCCAGCAGACAAGCGGTGCTATCCACAGATACGCAGTATTTT.